This T cell receptor (beta chain) was sequenced during a study of OX40 agonist ivuxolimab in advanced cancers. Study overall: A diagnosis of hepatocellular carcinoma, melanoma, renal cell or head and neck cancer was present in dose-escalation patients.

Some clones are missing from TCRdb's copy, which holds only in-frame ones; the method was immunoSEQ multiplex PCR. The table has more than 45,000 clones, about nine tenths seen once. There are 13 residues in the CDR3. Germline CDR1 and CDR2: SGHTA and FQGTGA. V gave up 4 bases and J gave up 5 bases, with 10 bases separating them. This clonotype originated in an adult with an advanced solid tumor such as melanoma, head and neck, liver or kidney cancer. This specimen consisted of CD4+ or CD8+ T cells sorted from blood, obtained in a trial of the OX40 agonist ivuxolimab. The chain is built from TRBV7-3 and TRBJ2-3, with D unclear. The CDR3 loop is CASSSFLKDTQYF. The CDR3 coding sequence is TGTGCCAGCAGCTCCTTCTTAAAAGATACGCAGTATTTT.